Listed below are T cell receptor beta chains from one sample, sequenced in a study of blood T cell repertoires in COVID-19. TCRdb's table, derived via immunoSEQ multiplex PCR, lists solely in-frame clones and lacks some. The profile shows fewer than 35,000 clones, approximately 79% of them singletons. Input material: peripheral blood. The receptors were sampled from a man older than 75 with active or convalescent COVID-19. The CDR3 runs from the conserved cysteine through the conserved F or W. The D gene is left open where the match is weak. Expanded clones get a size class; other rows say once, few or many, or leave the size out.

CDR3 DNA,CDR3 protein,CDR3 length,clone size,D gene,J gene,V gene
TGTGCCAGCAGCGTAGGGGAGAGGGAGCCCCTCCACTTT,CASSVGEREPLHF,13,NA,NA,TRBJ1-6,TRBV9
TGTGCCAGCAGCCTCGTCACTAGCGGGGGGGCCTCGGATACGCAGTATTTT,CASSLVTSGGASDTQYF,17,once,TRBD2,TRBJ2-3,TRBV4-2
TGCGCCAGCACCCGGACAGGGAGCTCTGGGGCCAACGTCCTGACTTTC,CASTRTGSSGANVLTF,16,NA,TRBD1,TRBJ2-6,TRBV4-1
TGTGCCAGCAGCTTAGCCCGGGGACAGGGGGTTGGCTACACCTTC,CASSLARGQGVGYTF,15,once,TRBD1,TRBJ1-2,TRBV11-2
TGTGCCAGCAGCCGTAGCGGGATATACACCGGGGAGCTGTTTTTT,CASSRSGIYTGELFF,15,NA,TRBD2,TRBJ2-2,TRBV13
TGTGCCAGCAGCCCGACAGCCATCGGGAGCTATGGCTACACCTTC,CASSPTAIGSYGYTF,15,NA,NA,TRBJ1-2,TRBV5-5
TGTGCCAGCAGCCCAGAGGTCGGGTATCCCCTCTACGAGCAGTACTTC,CASSPEVGYPLYEQYF,16,NA,NA,TRBJ2-7,TRBV14
TGTGCCAGCAGCTTAGGTTCGGAAGCGAGACAGTACTTC,CASSLGSEARQYF,13,NA,NA,TRBJ2-7,TRBV11-2
TGTGCCAGCAGCTTACGGGGGTCCAGCACAGATACGCAGTATTTT,CASSLRGSSTDTQYF,15,NA,NA,TRBJ2-3,TRBV11-2
TGTGCCAGCAGCTCGGGACTAGCGGGAATGTATTTT,CASSSGLAGMYF,12,NA,TRBD2,TRBJ2-3,TRBV7-2
TGTGCCAGCAGCTTAGATCCGGGAGACTACAATGAGCAGTTCTTC,CASSLDPGDYNEQFF,15,NA,NA,TRBJ2-1,TRBV11-2
TGTGCCTCGTCGGGAGGGGGTGACGAGCAGTACTTC,CASSGGGDEQYF,12,medium-sized,TRBD2,TRBJ2-7,TRBV6-6
TGCGCCAGCAGCTCACAGGGGGCACGCGAGCAGTACTTC,CASSSQGAREQYF,13,NA,TRBD1,TRBJ2-7,TRBV5-1
TGTGCCAGCTCACCAGTCCGGGACAGTGAAGCTTTCTTT,CASSPVRDSEAFF,13,NA,TRBD1,TRBJ1-1,TRBV18
TGTGCCAGCCGATCAGGGTTCTCCTACGAGCAGTACTTC,CASRSGFSYEQYF,13,NA,NA,TRBJ2-7,TRBV6-5
TGTGCCACCAGTGATAGGACAGGAAACTATGGCTACACCTTC,CATSDRTGNYGYTF,14,once,TRBD1,TRBJ1-2,TRBV24-1
TGTGCCATCAGTTCGCCTAGCGCGTACAATGAGCAGTTCTTC,CAISSPSAYNEQFF,14,NA,NA,TRBJ2-1,TRBV10-3
TGCGCCAGCAGCTTGGCGCTACAGGGGGCCGGGGAGCTGTTTTTT,CASSLALQGAGELFF,15,NA,TRBD1,TRBJ2-2,TRBV5-1
TGCAGTGCTAGTAGCACAGGGGGCGTCGATGGCTACACCTTC,CSASSTGGVDGYTF,14,NA,TRBD1,TRBJ1-2,TRBV20-1
TGTGCCAGCAGCTCCCAGCGGGGGGCCTTCACAGATACGCAGTATTTT,CASSSQRGAFTDTQYF,16,once,TRBD2,TRBJ2-3,TRBV5-4
TGTGCCACCTCCCAGGATAGGTTCACCGGGGAGCTGTTTTTT,CATSQDRFTGELFF,14,NA,NA,TRBJ2-2,TRBV19
TGTGCCAGCAGCCATTCGGGCGGGGGGGCTAGGAATGAGCAGTTCTTC,CASSHSGGGARNEQFF,16,NA,TRBD2,TRBJ2-1,TRBV3-1/TRBV3-2
TGTGCCATCAGTGAGTCCCTTCGGTTTGAAGCTTTCTTT,CAISESLRFEAFF,13,once,NA,TRBJ1-1,TRBV10-3
TGTGCCAGCAGCTATAGCGGAGGCCCCTACGAGCAGTACTTC,CASSYSGGPYEQYF,14,few,NA,TRBJ2-7,TRBV7-2
TGTGCCAGCAGCCAACCTCTTGGGCCCCAAGAGACCCAGTACTTC,CASSQPLGPQETQYF,15,NA,NA,TRBJ2-5,TRBV3-1/TRBV3-2
TGTGCCAGCTCACCAGTCCGGGGCACTGAAGCTTTCTTT,CASSPVRGTEAFF,13,NA,NA,TRBJ1-1,TRBV18
TGTGCCAGCAGCCCTTCGGCAGGGAACACCGGGGAGCTGTTTTTT,CASSPSAGNTGELFF,15,NA,NA,TRBJ2-2,TRBV7-9
TGTGCCAGCAGCTTCGGGCTAGCGGCATCTAGCACAGATACGCAGTATTTT,CASSFGLAASSTDTQYF,17,NA,TRBD2,TRBJ2-3,TRBV7-3
TGTGCCAGCAGTTACTCTCTCGGGAGGCGAGACACTGAAGCTTTCTTT,CASSYSLGRRDTEAFF,16,NA,NA,TRBJ1-1,TRBV6-5
TGCGCCAGCAGCCCTGGACTAGCGGGGGAATACGGGAAGTATTTT,CASSPGLAGEYGKYF,15,NA,TRBD2,TRBJ2-3,TRBV5-1